Presented here are 8 T cell receptor beta chains from one specimen sequenced in a study of blood T cell repertoires in COVID-19. Clones were sequenced by immunoSEQ multiplex PCR, and TCRdb holds only the in-frame ones, with some missing. The sample has 150,000 to 200,000 clones; just over 90% are singletons. The specimen was peripheral blood. These receptors were collected from a woman aged 60-75 years with COVID-19, enrolled during active disease.

The V call is TRBV12-3 or TRBV12-4, the J call TRBJ1-1, with D possibly being TRBD1 (6 bases). Trimming left V 3 bases short and J 5 bases short, with 10 bases between. This CDR3 spans 13 amino acids. In DNA, the CDR3 is TGTGCCAGCAGTTTGAAACAGGGAACTGAAGCTTTCTTT. It specifies CASSLKQGTEAFF.

The chain is built from TRBV7-2 and TRBJ2-1; 9 bases agree with TRBD1. The CDR3 runs to 14 residues. Germline V gene sequence: CDR1 SGHTA, CDR2 FQGNSA. V dropped 5 bases and J dropped 5; count of bases not matched to a gene: 4. CDR3 protein: CASSPQGADNEQFF. CDR3 sequence (DNA): TGTGCCAGCAGCCCACAGGGGGCGGACAATGAGCAGTTCTTC.

The V and J genes are TRBV28 and TRBJ1-6; D remains ambiguous. The germline CDR1 and CDR2 sequences are MDHEN and SYDVKM. V was cut by 5 bases and J by 10 bases, with 18 bases left in between. CDR3 length: 15 amino acids. CDR3 region: CASSPPSGRGSPLHF. The CDR3 DNA reads as TGTGCCAGCAGTCCCCCCTCCGGGCGGGGATCACCCCTCCACTTT.

The chain uses TRBV27 and TRBJ1-2; perhaps TRBD1 as D (5 bases). The CDR3 consists of 13 residues. The germline V and J ends were trimmed by 5 bases and 4 bases, with 11 bases remaining between them. Germline V gene data show CDR1 as MNHEY and CDR2 as SMNVEV (reference sequence). CDR3 bases: TGTGCCAGCAGTCCGGACAAGTCCTATGGCTACACCTTC. Its protein product is CASSPDKSYGYTF.

This clone occurred a few times. The gene calls are TRBV19 and TRBJ2-6; D perhaps matches TRBD2 (5 bases). Germline V gives CDR1 LNHDA, CDR2 SQIVND (reference sequence). V was pared by 4 bases and J by 9 bases, with 40 bases between. This CDR3 is 23 amino acids long. The CDR3 bases are TGTGCCAGTAGTAACCTCTTGCTTCTCGGCGATTTTTTCGACTTCCAGAGGGACAACGTCCTGACTTTC. Its protein product is CASSNLLLLGDFFDFQRDNVLTF. Based on the CDR3 plus reference TRBV19 and TRBJ2-6, the full variable domain is DGGITQSPKYLFRKEGQNVTLSCEQNLNHDAMYWYRQDPGQGLRLIYYSQIVNDFQKGDIAEGYSVSREKKESFPLTVTSAQKNPTAFYLCASSNLLLLGDFFDFQRDNVLTFGAGSRLTVL.

The rearrangement uses TRBV2 and TRBJ1-6, with D possibly being TRBD1 (5 bases). CDR1 is SNHLY and CDR2 is FYNNEI in the germline V gene. The CDR3 contains 14 residues. Trimming took off 3 bases at V and 6 bases at J, with 9 bases between the two ends. As DNA, the CDR3 is TGTGCCAGCAGTGACAGGGTTTTTAATTCACCCCTCCACTTT. As protein: CASSDRVFNSPLHF. Filled out from reference TRBV2 and TRBJ1-6, the complete variable domain reads EPEVTQTPSHQVTQMGQEVILRCVPISNHLYFYWYRQILGQKVEFLVSFYNNEISEKSEIFDDQFSVERPDGSNFTLKIRSTKLEDSAMYFCASSDRVFNSPLHFGNGTRLTVT.

V usage is TRBV21-1 and J usage is TRBJ2-7; the D call TRBD1 from the table was never checked on the DNA. TRBV21-1 is a documented pseudogene. This CDR3 region has 14 residues. DNA for the CDR3: TGTGCCAGCAGCAAAGGTGGGGCAGTCTACGAGCAGTACTTC. As protein: CASSKGGAVYEQYF.

The V call is TRBV7-6, the J call TRBJ2-7, with a tentative D call TRBD1 (6 bases). This CDR3 has 18 residues. V dropped 0 bases and J dropped 2 bases, with 20 bases sitting between them. Germline CDR1 and CDR2: SGHVS and FNYEAQ. The CDR3 sequence: CASSLAKTGQTSAYEQYF. The CDR3 DNA sequence: TGTGCCAGCAGCTTAGCGAAGACAGGCCAAACGTCGGCCTACGAGCAGTACTTC.